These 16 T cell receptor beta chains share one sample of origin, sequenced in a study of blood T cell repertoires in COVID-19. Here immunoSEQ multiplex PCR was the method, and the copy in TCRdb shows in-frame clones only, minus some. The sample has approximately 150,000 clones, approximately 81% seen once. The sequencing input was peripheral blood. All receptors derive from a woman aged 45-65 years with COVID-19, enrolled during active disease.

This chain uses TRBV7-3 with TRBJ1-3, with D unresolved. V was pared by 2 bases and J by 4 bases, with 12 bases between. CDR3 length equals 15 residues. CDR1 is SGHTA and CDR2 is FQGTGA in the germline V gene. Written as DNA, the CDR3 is TGTGCCAGCAGCTTAGGCGGGTTTGAAGGAAACACCATATATTTT. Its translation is CASSLGGFEGNTIYF. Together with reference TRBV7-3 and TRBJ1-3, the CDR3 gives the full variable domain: GAGVSQTPSNKVTEKGKYVELRCDPISGHTALYWYRQSLGQGPEFLIYFQGTGAADDSGLPNDRFFAVRPEGSVSTLKIQRTERGDSAVYLCASSLGGFEGNTIYFGEGSWLTVV.

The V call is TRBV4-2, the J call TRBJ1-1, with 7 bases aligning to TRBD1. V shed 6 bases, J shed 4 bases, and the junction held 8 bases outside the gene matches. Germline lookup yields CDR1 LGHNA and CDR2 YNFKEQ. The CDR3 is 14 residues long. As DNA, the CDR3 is TGTGCCAGCAGTTCGGACAGGCAAGGCACTGAAGCTTTCTTT. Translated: CASSSDRQGTEAFF.

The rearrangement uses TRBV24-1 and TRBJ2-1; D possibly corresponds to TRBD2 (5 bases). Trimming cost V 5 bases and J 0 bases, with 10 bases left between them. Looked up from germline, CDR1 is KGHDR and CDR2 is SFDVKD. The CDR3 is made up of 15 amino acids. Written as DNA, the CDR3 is TGTGCCACCAGTGCCTACGGACTCTCCTACAATGAGCAGTTCTTC. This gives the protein CATSAYGLSYNEQFF.

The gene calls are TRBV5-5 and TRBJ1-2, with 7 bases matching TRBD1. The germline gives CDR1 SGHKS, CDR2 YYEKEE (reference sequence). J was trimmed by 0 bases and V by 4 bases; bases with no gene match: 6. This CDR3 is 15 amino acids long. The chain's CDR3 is CASSPMDRTNYGYTF. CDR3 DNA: TGTGCCAGCAGCCCGATGGACAGGACTAACTATGGCTACACCTTC.

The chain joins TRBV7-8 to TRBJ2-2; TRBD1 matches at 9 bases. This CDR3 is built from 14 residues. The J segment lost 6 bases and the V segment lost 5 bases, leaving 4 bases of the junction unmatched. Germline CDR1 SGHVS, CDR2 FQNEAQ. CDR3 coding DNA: TGTGCCAGCAGCCGGGACAGGGTGGCCGGGGAGCTGTTTTTT. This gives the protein CASSRDRVAGELFF. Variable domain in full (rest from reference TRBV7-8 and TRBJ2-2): GAGVSQSPRYKVAKRGQDVALRCDPISGHVSLFWYQQALGQGPEFLTYFQNEAQLDKSGLPSDRFFAERPEGSVSTLKIQRTQQEDSAVYLCASSRDRVAGELFFGEGSRLTVL.

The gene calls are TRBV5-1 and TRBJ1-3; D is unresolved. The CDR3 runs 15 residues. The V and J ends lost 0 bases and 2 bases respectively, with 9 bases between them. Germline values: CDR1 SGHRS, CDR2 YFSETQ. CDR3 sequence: CASSLESQTGNTIYF. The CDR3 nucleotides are TGCGCCAGCAGCTTGGAGTCTCAGACTGGAAACACCATATATTTT.

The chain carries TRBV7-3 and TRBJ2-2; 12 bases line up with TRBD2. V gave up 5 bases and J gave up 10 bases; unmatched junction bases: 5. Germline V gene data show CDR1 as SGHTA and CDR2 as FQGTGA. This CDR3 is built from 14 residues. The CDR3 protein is CASSHGLAGSELFF. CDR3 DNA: TGTGCCAGCAGCCATGGACTAGCGGGGTCGGAGCTGTTTTTT.

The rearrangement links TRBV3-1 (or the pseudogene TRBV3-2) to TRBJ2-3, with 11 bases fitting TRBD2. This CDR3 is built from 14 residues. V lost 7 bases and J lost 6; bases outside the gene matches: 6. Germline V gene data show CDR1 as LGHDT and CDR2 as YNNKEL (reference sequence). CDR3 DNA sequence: TGTGCCAGCATCTCGACTAGCGGGGATGATACGCAGTATTTT. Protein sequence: CASISTSGDDTQYF.

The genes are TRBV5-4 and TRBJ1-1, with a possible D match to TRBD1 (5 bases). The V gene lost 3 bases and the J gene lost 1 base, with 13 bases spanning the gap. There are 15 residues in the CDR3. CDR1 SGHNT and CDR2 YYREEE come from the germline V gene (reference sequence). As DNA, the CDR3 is TGTGCCAGCAGCTCGGAGGGAAGGGGGAACACTGAAGCTTTCTTT. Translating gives CASSSEGRGNTEAFF. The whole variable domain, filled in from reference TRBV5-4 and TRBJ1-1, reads ETGVTQSPTHLIKTRGQQVTLRCSSQSGHNTVSWYQQALGQGPQFIFQYYREEENGRGNFPPRFSGLQFPNYSSELNVNALELDDSALYLCASSSEGRGNTEAFFGQGTRLTVV.

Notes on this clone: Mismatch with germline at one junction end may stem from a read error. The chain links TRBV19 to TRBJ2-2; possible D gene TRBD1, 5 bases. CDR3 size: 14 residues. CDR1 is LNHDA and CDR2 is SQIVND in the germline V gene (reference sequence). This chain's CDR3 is CASSNRQITGELFF. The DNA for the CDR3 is TGTGCCAGTAGTAATAGACAGATCACCGGAGAGCTGTTTTTT.

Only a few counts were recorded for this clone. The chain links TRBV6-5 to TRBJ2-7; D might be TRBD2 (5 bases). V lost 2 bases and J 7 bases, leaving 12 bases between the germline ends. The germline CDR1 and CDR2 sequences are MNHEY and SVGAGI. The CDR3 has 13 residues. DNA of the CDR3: TGTGCCAGCAGTTACCCGGGAACGAGGGAGCAGTACTTC. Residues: CASSYPGTREQYF.

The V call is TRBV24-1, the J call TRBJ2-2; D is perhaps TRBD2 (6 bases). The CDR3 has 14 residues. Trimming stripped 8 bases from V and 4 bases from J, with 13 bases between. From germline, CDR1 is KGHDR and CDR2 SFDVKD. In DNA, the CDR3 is TGTGCCACCAATAGCGGTTTGGGCACCGGGGAGCTGTTTTTT. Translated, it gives CATNSGLGTGELFF.

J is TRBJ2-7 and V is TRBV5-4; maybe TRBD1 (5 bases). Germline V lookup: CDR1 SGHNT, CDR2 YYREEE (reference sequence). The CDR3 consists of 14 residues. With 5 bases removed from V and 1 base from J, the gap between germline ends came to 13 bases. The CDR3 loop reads CASRDTIQSYEQYF. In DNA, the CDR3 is TGTGCCAGCAGGGACACCATTCAATCCTACGAGCAGTACTTC.

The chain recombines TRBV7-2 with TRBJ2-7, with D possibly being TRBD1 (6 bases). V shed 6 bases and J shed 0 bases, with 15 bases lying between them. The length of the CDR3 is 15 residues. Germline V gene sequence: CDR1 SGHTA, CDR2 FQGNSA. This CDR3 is CASRRNPTGSYEQYF. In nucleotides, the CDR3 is TGTGCCAGCAGACGTAACCCGACAGGCTCCTACGAGCAGTACTTC. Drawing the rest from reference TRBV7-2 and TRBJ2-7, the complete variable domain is GAGVSQSPSNKVTEKGKDVELRCDPISGHTALYWYRQSLGQGLEFLIYFQGNSAPDKSGLPSDRFSAERTGGSVSTLTIQRTQQEDSAVYLCASRRNPTGSYEQYFGPGTRLTVT.

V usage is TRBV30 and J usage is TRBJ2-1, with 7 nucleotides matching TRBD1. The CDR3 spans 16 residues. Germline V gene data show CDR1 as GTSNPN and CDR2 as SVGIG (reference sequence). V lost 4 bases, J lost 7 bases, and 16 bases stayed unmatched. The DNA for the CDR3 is TGTGCCTGGAAGGGACAGACCCAAGCCCCATGGAATGAGCAGTTCTTC. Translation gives CAWKGQTQAPWNEQFF.

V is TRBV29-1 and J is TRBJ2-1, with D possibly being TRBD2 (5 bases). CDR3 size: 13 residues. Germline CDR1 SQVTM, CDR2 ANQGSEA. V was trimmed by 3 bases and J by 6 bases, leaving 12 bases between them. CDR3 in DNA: TGCAGCGTTGACCCCCGGGATGGCAATGAGCAGTTCTTC. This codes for CSVDPRDGNEQFF.